The 25 T cell receptor beta chains below all came from one sample that was sequenced in a study of blood T cells in healthy people across ages. Then a second PCR, running roughly 7 to 11 cycles, was carried out with a sample-barcoded 5' primer and a J-beta primer mix. TCRdb called the 5' RACE reads again in MiXCR, with one record for every CDR3 protein. The sample records 1.5 million to 2 million distinct CDR3 sequences, 28% being singletons. Sequenced material: blood. The receptors derive from a woman in her twenties or thirties in good health.

This clonotype appeared many times. V usage is TRBV20-1 and J usage is TRBJ2-1; 8 positions match TRBD2. Germline-derived CDR1 and CDR2 are DFQATT and SNEGSKA (reference sequence). The CDR3 sequence is 15 residues long. Trimming cost V 0 bases and J 8 bases; bases outside gene matches: 9. Here the CDR3 DNA reads TGCAGTGCTAGAGAACCTAGCGGGCCGGGCTATGAGCAGTTCTTC. Residues: CSAREPSGPGYEQFF.

This clonotype came up a few times. This chain uses TRBV29-1 with TRBJ1-2, with 7 nucleotides matching TRBD1. The CDR3 extends over 12 amino acids. Unmatched junction bases numbered 4, after V lost 3 bases and J lost 6 bases. Germline V gene data show CDR1 as SQVTM and CDR2 as ANQGSEA. CDR3 protein: CSVDGRGDGYTF. CDR3 nucleotide sequence: TGCAGCGTTGATGGCAGGGGGGATGGCTACACCTTC.

The V gene is TRBV20-1, the J gene TRBJ2-1; D possibly corresponds to TRBD2 (6 bases). The V end was cut by 0 bases, the J end by 2 bases, with 14 bases between. The germline V gene encodes CDR1 DFQATT and CDR2 SNEGSKA (reference sequence). This CDR3 is 16 amino acids long. The CDR3 DNA reads TGCAGTGCTAGAGATCTCGCAACTAGCCCCTACAATGAGCAGTTCTTC. This gives the protein CSARDLATSPYNEQFF.

This clonotype occurred a few times. The chain joins TRBV10-2 to TRBJ2-7, with D unresolved. The V end lost 7 bases, the J end lost 2 bases, and 15 bases lay between the germline ends. The CDR3 consists of 14 residues. Germline assignment: CDR1 WSHSY and CDR2 SAAADI. As DNA, the CDR3 is TGCGCCAGCACACCTGACACAGTAACCTACGAGCAGTACTTC. Its translation: CASTPDTVTYEQYF.

The rearrangement joins TRBV11-2 to TRBJ2-7, with D perhaps TRBD1 (5 bases). The CDR3 consists of 16 residues. V was clipped by 2 bases and J by 1 base, with 15 bases between them. Germline CDR1 reads SGHAT; CDR2 reads FQNNGV. The DNA for the CDR3 is TGTGCCAGCAGCTTAAATACAGGTTTTAATTCCTACGAGCAGTACTTC. This codes for CASSLNTGFNSYEQYF. Looking up the rest from reference TRBV11-2 and TRBJ2-7 gives the full variable domain: EAGVAQSPRYKIIEKRQSVAFWCNPISGHATLYWYQQILGQGPKLLIQFQNNGVVDDSQLPKDRFSAERLKGVDSTLKIQPAKLEDSAVYLCASSLNTGFNSYEQYFGPGTRLTVT.

The chain recombines TRBV29-1 with TRBJ1-4; 9 nucleotides match TRBD1. The length of the CDR3 is 15 residues. V was clipped by 8 bases and J by 7 bases; unmatched bases: 14. The V gene's germline CDR1 is SQVTM and CDR2 ANQGSEA. The CDR3 bases are TGCAGCTTTGCCGGGACAGGGTACGGTGGTGAAAAACTGTTTTTT. Translating gives CSFAGTGYGGEKLFF.

Worth noting for this clonotype: Since a much larger clone is just one base distant, this may be a read error. The chain combines TRBV20-1 with TRBJ2-7; tentative D call: TRBD1 (6 bases). This CDR3 is built from 14 residues. Germline CDR1 and CDR2: DFQATT and SNEGSKA (reference sequence). The CDR3 is CSAVTGPSGYGQYF. The CDR3, as DNA: TGCAGTGCAGTTACAGGGCCAAGTGGGTACGGGCAGTACTTC.

This clonotype has just a few counts. In nucleotides, the CDR3 is TGTGCTAGTGGTTTCGGCGGGACAGATACGCAGTATTTT. Its translation is CASGFGGTDTQYF. This chain links TRBV12-5 with TRBJ2-3; a weak D match, TRBD2 (5 bases). V was trimmed by 3 bases and J by 3 bases, leaving 7 bases between them. CDR3 length: 13 amino acids. CDR1 and CDR2 from the germline V gene are LGHNT and FRNRAP. Variable domain in full (rest from reference TRBV12-5 and TRBJ2-3): DARVTQTPRHKVTEMGQEVTMRCQPILGHNTVFWYRQTMMQGLELLAYFRNRAPLDDSGMPKDRFSAEMPDATLATLKIQPSEPRDSAVYFCASGFGGTDTQYFGPGTRLTVL.

This clonotype appeared a single time. The junction and the germline gene differ at one end; a read error may be behind it. The chain couples TRBV4-1 to TRBJ2-5; 8 bases agree with TRBD1. The CDR3 totals 15 residues. Germline V CDR1 and CDR2: MGHRA, YSYEKL. The CDR3 sequence: CAGSQDRQGASPQYF. Here the CDR3 DNA reads TGCGCCGGCAGCCAAGATCGGCAGGGGGCCTCCCCCCAGTACTTC.

This clonotype has only one observation. V gene TRBV20-1 combines with J gene TRBJ1-1, with D perhaps TRBD1 (6 bases). The V end lost 6 bases, the J end lost 4 bases, and 15 bases lay between the germline ends. Germline lookup yields CDR1 DFQATT and CDR2 SNEGSKA (reference sequence). The CDR3 totals 13 residues. CDR3 nucleotides: TGCAGTGCAAAGGGGGGGGTCCTCACTGAAGCTTTCTTT. This gives the protein CSAKGGVLTEAFF.

Note on this clonotype: With only one base between it and a far larger clone, this is likely a read error. The conserved final phenylalanine or tryptophan is absent from the CDR3, which likely points to a read error. This chain joins TRBV7-2 and TRBJ2-7; D perhaps matches TRBD2 (5 bases). CDR1 and CDR2 (germline): SGHTA, FQGNSA. Trimming pared 4 bases from V and 3 bases from J, leaving 7 bases between. CDR3 length: 12 residues. The CDR3 reads CASSSTSYEQYL. The CDR3 nucleotides read TGTGCCAGCAGCTCAACTAGCTACGAGCAGTACTTA.

This clonotype was observed many times. V gene TRBV6-5 combines with J gene TRBJ1-5; TRBD1 matches 8 bases. The junction had 6 bases not matched to a gene; V was cut back by 4 bases and J by 7 bases. Germline loops: CDR1 MNHEY, CDR2 SVGAGI. The CDR3 extends over 14 amino acids. CDR3 residues: CASSSGQGSQPQHF. CDR3 bases: TGTGCCAGCAGTTCCGGACAGGGAAGCCAGCCCCAGCATTTT.

Details on this clonotype: The junction and the germline gene differ at one end; a read error may be behind it. The chain employs TRBV4-3 and TRBJ2-3, with 10 bases fitting TRBD2. Germline V gene data show CDR1 as LGHNA and CDR2 as YSLEER. The CDR3 is made up of 15 amino acids. The DNA of the CDR3 is TGCGACAGCAGCCAAGCGGGAGGGAACACAGATACGCAGTATTTT. Residues: CDSSQAGGNTDTQYF.

This clonotype has a handful of counts. This chain uses TRBV5-1 with TRBJ2-7; D unresolved. This CDR3 is 21 amino acids long. The V and J ends lost 4 bases and 0 bases respectively, with 32 bases between them. CDR1 and CDR2 (germline): SGHRS, YFSETQ. Written as DNA, the CDR3 is TGCGCCAGCAGCGACGAATCCGCGTCAACCCCCCATCGACGCAGCTCCTACGAGCAGTACTTC. Amino acid sequence: CASSDESASTPHRRSSYEQYF.

The J gene is TRBJ1-2, the V gene TRBV5-1; possible D gene TRBD1, 6 bases. Germline values: CDR1 SGHRS, CDR2 YFSETQ. Trimming removed 0 bases at V and 10 bases at J, with 19 bases between. The CDR3 covers 15 residues. This chain's CDR3 is CASSLGQAPRNAYTF. As DNA, the CDR3 is TGCGCCAGCAGCTTGGGACAGGCCCCGAGGAACGCCTACACCTTC.

The chain has TRBV5-1 and TRBJ2-4; D unclear. The J call could be wrong; TRBJ2-7 is a better fit for the DNA end. The CDR3 is 14 amino acids. Germline V CDR1 and CDR2: SGHRS, YFSETQ. As DNA, the CDR3 is TGCGCCAGCAGCTTCGACCCAGCAACCTACGAGCAGTACTTC. As protein: CASSFDPATYEQYF.

This clonotype was seen more than once but under ten times. V and J are TRBV21-1 and TRBJ1-4. TRBV21-1 is recorded as a pseudogene. The CDR3 contains 15 residues. The DNA of the CDR3 is TGTGCCACGCCCGCAATCCCGTTACAGATAGAAAAACTGTTTTTT. The encoded protein is CATPAIPLQIEKLFF.

This chain connects TRBV12-5 to TRBJ2-2; 7 nucleotides match TRBD1. The CDR3 has 13 residues. The V gene end was trimmed by 6 bases and the J gene end by 6 bases; junction bases not matched to a gene: 4. The germline V gene encodes CDR1 LGHNT and CDR2 FRNRAP. The CDR3 region is CASGNRGAGELFF. The CDR3 DNA follows: TGTGCTAGTGGCAACAGGGGAGCCGGGGAGCTGTTTTTT.

Remarks on this clonotype: One base away lies a much larger clone, so this may be a sequencing read error. CDR3 protein: CASDGFNFGYTF. The CDR3 DNA follows: TGTGCCAGCGACGGATTTAACTTTGGCTACACCTTC. The chain joins TRBV6-1 to TRBJ1-2; D gene unclear. Germline assignment: CDR1 MNHNS and CDR2 SASEGT. The CDR3 has 12 residues.

This clonotype was detected only a few times. The genes are TRBV4-1 and TRBJ2-7; D is perhaps TRBD1 (5 bases). Germline CDR1 is MGHRA and CDR2 is YSYEKL. This CDR3 has 15 residues. The ends were cut back, 5 bases at V and 0 bases at J, with 14 bases in the middle. CDR3: CASSYHPGYSYEQYF. CDR3 nucleotides: TGCGCCAGCAGCTACCACCCAGGGTACTCCTACGAGCAGTACTTC.

This clonotype was seen ten or more times. The chain employs TRBV12-3 or TRBV12-4 and TRBJ1-2, with unresolved D. V was shortened by 7 bases and J by 4 bases, with 7 bases between the two germline ends. CDR3 length: 11 amino acids. CDR3 protein: CASNNFYGYTF. CDR3 nucleotide sequence: TGTGCCAGCAATAATTTCTATGGCTACACCTTC.

This clonotype was observed many times. The V gene is TRBV7-6, the J gene TRBJ2-7; no reliable D call. There are 13 residues in the CDR3. Germline V CDR1 and CDR2: SGHVS, FNYEAQ. Trimming stripped 1 base from V and 5 bases from J, with 9 bases between. The CDR3 sequence is CASSLGPLNEQYF. The CDR3 nucleotides are TGTGCCAGCAGCTTAGGTCCGCTAAACGAGCAGTACTTC. Variable domain in full (rest from reference TRBV7-6 and TRBJ2-7): GAGVSQSPRYKVTKRGQDVALRCDPISGHVSLYWYRQALGQGPEFLTYFNYEAQQDKSGLPNDRFSAERPEGSISTLTIQRTEQRDSAMYRCASSLGPLNEQYFGPGTRLTVT.

In this sample, this clonotype turned up many times. The J gene is TRBJ1-5, the V gene TRBV10-3; no reliable D call. The CDR3 contains 14 residues. Germline V gene lookup returns CDR1 ENHRY and CDR2 SYGVKD. Trimming cost V 2 bases and J 0 bases, with 5 bases left between them. CDR3 region: CAISEGSSNQPQHF. The CDR3 DNA is TGTGCCATCAGTGAGGGGAGTAGCAATCAGCCCCAGCATTTT.

This clonotype has a handful of counts. This chain uses TRBV11-2 with TRBJ2-1; no firm D call. The V end was cut by 0 bases, the J end by 9 bases, with 6 bases between. The CDR3 is 12 residues long. Per germline, CDR1 SGHAT and CDR2 FQNNGV. Here the CDR3 reads CASSLERFEQFF. The CDR3 bases are TGTGCCAGCAGCTTAGAACGTTTTGAGCAGTTCTTC.

As to this clonotype: One end of the junction fails to match germline, which may point to a read error. The chain recombines TRBV12-3 or TRBV12-4 with TRBJ1-2; TRBD1 aligns across 10 bases. The CDR3 covers 14 residues. This CDR3 reads CAGSFRDRGYGYTF. The CDR3 DNA sequence: TGTGCCGGCAGTTTCCGGGACAGGGGCTATGGCTACACCTTC.